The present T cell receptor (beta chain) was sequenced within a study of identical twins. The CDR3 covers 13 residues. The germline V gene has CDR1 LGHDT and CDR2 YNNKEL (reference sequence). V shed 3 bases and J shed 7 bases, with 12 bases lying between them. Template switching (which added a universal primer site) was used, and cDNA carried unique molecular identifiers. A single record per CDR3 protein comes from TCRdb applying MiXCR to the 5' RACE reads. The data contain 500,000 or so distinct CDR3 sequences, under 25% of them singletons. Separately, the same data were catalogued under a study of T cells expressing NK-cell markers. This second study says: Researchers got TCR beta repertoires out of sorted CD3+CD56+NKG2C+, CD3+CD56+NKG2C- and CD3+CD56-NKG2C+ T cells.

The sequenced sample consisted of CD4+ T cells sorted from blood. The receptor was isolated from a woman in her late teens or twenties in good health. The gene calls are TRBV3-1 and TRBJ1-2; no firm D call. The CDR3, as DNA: TGTGCCAGCAGCCATGTCGGAGCTATTGGCTACACCTTC. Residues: CASSHVGAIGYTF.